This T cell receptor (beta chain) stems from a study of OX40 agonist ivuxolimab in advanced cancers. Findings of the study overall: Among the nonresponders, some also had low normalized T-cell clonal expansion.

V was pared by 4 bases and J by 0 bases, with 13 bases between. Germline loops: CDR1 SGHVS, CDR2 FNYEAQ. The CDR3 loop spans 16 amino acids. Assay used: immunoSEQ multiplex PCR; TCRdb lists only in-frame clones, some missing. In the table there are 45,000 to 60,000 clones, roughly 87% of which are singletons. Details on this clone: Its matching antigen is unknown.

The chain employs TRBV7-6 and TRBJ1-3; D is possibly TRBD1 (5 bases). Specimen: CD4+ or CD8+ T cells sorted from blood, collected in a trial of the OX40 agonist ivuxolimab. The clonotype comes from an adult with an advanced solid tumor such as melanoma, head and neck, liver or kidney cancer. CDR3 nucleotide sequence: TGTGCCAGCAGCTCCCGGGGGGGAATCTCTGGAAACACCATATATTTT. Amino acid sequence: CASSSRGGISGNTIYF.